The 28 T cell receptor beta chains below were found in one sample sequenced in a study of T cells in localized non-small cell lung cancer. Profiling relied on immunoSEQ multiplex PCR, and the TCRdb table lists in-frame clones only, not all of them. The sample consists of some 2,100 clones, about 23% of them appearing once. The sample in question was lung tumor tissue, obtained before any cancer treatment. The receptors here all came from a woman aged 35 to 70 with stage I lung adenocarcinoma.

For the CDR3, the DNA is TGTGCCAGTAGTATAAAGGCGCGGGGGCTCAACAATGAGCAGTTCTTC. Amino acids: CASSIKARGLNNEQFF. The V gene is TRBV19, the J gene TRBJ2-1; maybe TRBD2 (7 bases). Trimming shortened V by 2 bases and J by 5 bases, and 16 bases separated the two germline ends. CDR3 length equals 16 residues. Germline V gene data show CDR1 as LNHDA and CDR2 as SQIVND (reference sequence).

In this sample, this clone turned up a few times. The chain recombines TRBV30 with TRBJ2-3; no firm D call. The CDR3 is made up of 12 amino acids. CDR1 and CDR2 from the germline V gene are GTSNPN and SVGIG (reference sequence). The V and J ends lost 0 bases and 6 bases respectively, with 7 bases between them. The CDR3 coding sequence is TGTGCCTGGAGTGTGGTTGGGGATACGCAGTATTTT. The encoded protein is CAWSVVGDTQYF.

This clone occurred a few times. The chain uses TRBV19 and TRBJ1-6; no clear D gene. V gave up 5 bases and J gave up 7 bases, with 6 bases separating them. This CDR3 region has 12 residues. Germline CDR1 reads LNHDA; CDR2 reads SQIVND (reference sequence). The CDR3 DNA is TGTGCCAGTAGTGAGGACAATTCACCCCTCCACTTT. The encoded protein is CASSEDNSPLHF.

This clone is medium-sized within its sample. The chain recombines TRBV11-3 with TRBJ1-4, with 8 bases lining up with TRBD1. V shed 8 bases, J shed 8 bases, and the junction held 13 bases outside the gene matches. CDR1 and CDR2 (germline): SGHNT, YENEEA. The CDR3 length is 15 residues. The DNA of the CDR3 is TGTGCCAGCTCCCTCGGACAGGGCGGGGGAGAAAAACTGTTTTTT. It translates to CASSLGQGGGEKLFF.

This clone is labeled medium-sized. Here the CDR3 reads CASSDNLGIYEEAFF. The CDR3 DNA reads as TGTGCCAGCAGTGACAACCTGGGGATTTACGAGGAAGCTTTCTTT. The chain carries TRBV6-8 and TRBJ1-1; D remains ambiguous. Germline assignment: CDR1 MNHGY and CDR2 SAAAGT. This CDR3 comprises 15 residues. Trimming stripped 5 bases from V and 8 bases from J, with 21 bases between.

This clone has a handful of counts. The V and J genes are TRBV1 and TRBJ1-6. TRBV1 is noted as a pseudogene. This CDR3 contains 13 residues. This CDR3 reads CASSQEMTSPLHF. The CDR3 bases are TGCGCCAGCAGCCAAGAAATGACTTCACCCCTCCACTTT.

The V call is TRBV11-3, the J call TRBJ2-3, with 10 bases fitting TRBD2. The CDR3 consists of 16 residues. After removal of 6 bases from V and 0 bases from J, the junction contained 6 bases not matched to a gene. CDR1 and CDR2 from the germline V gene are SGHNT and YENEEA. CDR3 region: CASSLAGVRSTDTQYF. CDR3 sequence (DNA): TGTGCCAGCAGTCTAGCGGGGGTTCGGAGCACAGATACGCAGTATTTT.

This chain connects TRBV9 to TRBJ2-5; no firm D call. The CDR3 has 13 residues. V lost 4 bases and J 5 bases, leaving 12 bases between the germline ends. Germline V gene data show CDR1 as SGDLS and CDR2 as YYNGEE. This chain's CDR3 is CASSTQHGETQYF. CDR3 in DNA: TGTGCCAGCAGCACCCAACACGGGGAGACCCAGTACTTC.

The CDR3 is CASRSGQPRIYGYTF. In nucleotides, the CDR3 is TGTGCCAGCAGATCGGGACAGCCACGGATCTATGGCTACACCTTC. The V call is TRBV11-3, the J call TRBJ1-2, with 7 bases lining up with TRBD1. Looked up from germline, CDR1 is SGHNT and CDR2 is YENEEA. With V trimmed by 6 bases and J by 4 bases, 11 bases remained unmatched. CDR3 size: 15 residues.

The sample holds a few counts of this clone. The chain recombines TRBV9 with TRBJ2-1; the D is unclear. The germline V and J ends were trimmed by 2 bases and 0 bases, with 12 bases remaining between them. Germline assignment: CDR1 SGDLS and CDR2 YYNGEE. The CDR3 covers 16 residues. The CDR3 DNA sequence: TGTGCCAGCAGCGTCCTTTCACGGAGCTCCTACAATGAGCAGTTCTTC. Translated: CASSVLSRSSYNEQFF. Based on the CDR3 plus reference TRBV9 and TRBJ2-1, the full variable domain is DSGVTQTPKHLITATGQRVTLRCSPRSGDLSVYWYQQSLDQGLQFLIQYYNGEERAKGNILERFSAQQFPDLHSELNLSSLELGDSALYFCASSVLSRSSYNEQFFGPGTRLTVL.

The V gene is TRBV28, the J gene TRBJ1-6; no firm D call. The germline V gene has CDR1 MDHEN and CDR2 SYDVKM. This CDR3 region has 17 residues. V was trimmed by 5 bases and J by 0 bases, leaving 14 bases between them. The CDR3 loop is CASSPPGGASYNSPLHF. The CDR3 DNA reads as TGTGCCAGCAGTCCCCCGGGTGGAGCCTCCTATAATTCACCCCTCCACTTT.

This clone was found a few times. The gene calls are TRBV28 and TRBJ1-5; perhaps TRBD1 as D (6 bases). The CDR3 is 14 amino acids. Germline assignment: CDR1 MDHEN and CDR2 SYDVKM. The germline V and J ends were trimmed by 5 bases and 6 bases, with 14 bases remaining between them. CDR3 residues: CASSAPGAGQPQHF. The CDR3 nucleotides are TGTGCCAGCAGTGCCCCGGGGGCAGGTCAGCCCCAGCATTTT.

To note about this clone: Within the sample, other DNA sequences also encode this same CDR3. This chain joins TRBV6-8 and TRBJ2-7; possibly TRBD2 for D (6 bases). CDR1 is MNHGY and CDR2 is SAAAGT in the germline V gene. The CDR3 spans 14 residues. V lost 0 bases and J 2 bases, leaving 8 bases between the germline ends. The CDR3 region is CASSYSGGTYEQYF. The CDR3 region has the DNA TGTGCCAGCAGTTACTCAGGCGGGACCTACGAGCAGTACTTC.

For the CDR3, the DNA is TGTGCCAGCAGACCACCGGGACAGGGGTGGACCTACGAGCAGTACTTC. This codes for CASRPPGQGWTYEQYF. This rearrangement joins TRBV6-8 to TRBJ2-7, with TRBD1 identical over 10 bases. J was trimmed by 2 bases and V by 6 bases; bases with no gene match: 10. Germline V lookup: CDR1 MNHGY, CDR2 SAAAGT. The CDR3 consists of 16 residues.

This clone was seen only a few times. The chain recombines TRBV6-8 with TRBJ2-7; possibly TRBD1 for D (5 bases). The CDR3 extends over 15 amino acids. Germline V CDR1 and CDR2: MNHGY, SAAAGT. Trimming shortened V by 0 bases and J by 1 base, and 10 bases separated the two germline ends. The CDR3 loop reads CASSYSMTESYEQYF. Written as DNA, the CDR3 is TGTGCCAGCAGTTACTCGATGACAGAATCCTACGAGCAGTACTTC.

This chain links TRBV30 with TRBJ1-1; D not resolved. Germline V CDR1 and CDR2: GTSNPN, SVGIG (reference sequence). The CDR3 has 15 amino acids. Trimming removed 0 bases at V and 6 bases at J, with 17 bases between. CDR3 amino acids: CAWSVRSYEAAEAFF. CDR3 sequence (DNA): TGTGCCTGGAGTGTACGAAGTTATGAGGCTGCTGAAGCTTTCTTT.

By share, this clone counts as medium-sized. CDR3 amino acids: CASQAPGRGQETQYF. The CDR3 coding sequence is TGTGCCAGCCAGGCACCGGGCAGGGGCCAAGAGACCCAGTACTTC. The V gene is TRBV11-3, the J gene TRBJ2-5; D may be TRBD1 (6 bases). The CDR3 is 15 residues long. The ends were cut back, 8 bases at V and 1 base at J, with 17 bases in the middle. CDR1 is SGHNT and CDR2 is YENEEA in the germline V gene.

This clone has only a few counts. The chain uses TRBV5-1 and TRBJ1-3; no definite D call. The CDR3 has 16 amino acids. Trimming cost V 5 bases and J 3 bases, with 18 bases left between them. Germline assignment: CDR1 SGHRS and CDR2 YFSETQ. CDR3 protein: CASRTQYPPVGNTIYF. DNA of the CDR3: TGCGCCAGCAGGACTCAATACCCTCCCGTTGGAAACACCATATATTTT.

This clone was detected only a few times. The rearrangement uses TRBV6-8 and TRBJ1-1; D is possibly TRBD1 (6 bases). The CDR3 consists of 13 residues. V lost 9 bases and J lost 0, with 11 bases in between. Germline V gene sequence: CDR1 MNHGY, CDR2 SAAAGT. CDR3 DNA: TGTGCCAGGCGGGACATCGTGAACACTGAAGCTTTCTTT. Protein: CARRDIVNTEAFF.

The table lists this clone with a few counts. The gene calls are TRBV25-1 and TRBJ2-5; 7 bases agree with TRBD2. The CDR3 is 15 residues long. V shed 3 bases and J 2 bases; nucleotides not matched to a gene: 6. Germline V CDR1 and CDR2: MGHDK, SYGVNS. In DNA form, the CDR3 reads TGTGCCAGCAGTGACCCAGCGGGGAATCAAGAGACCCAGTACTTC. Translating gives CASSDPAGNQETQYF.

This clone is deemed medium-sized. V is TRBV6-8 and J is TRBJ2-7; no clear D gene. The V end was cut by 4 bases, the J end by 0 bases, with 13 bases between. Germline CDR1 is MNHGY and CDR2 is SAAAGT. This CDR3 comprises 15 residues. The CDR3 here is CASSSRAGSSYEQYF. In DNA, the CDR3 is TGTGCCAGCAGTTCCCGGGCAGGTAGCTCCTACGAGCAGTACTTC.

The V gene is TRBV18, the J gene TRBJ1-2; 9 bases line up with TRBD1. In germline, CDR1 is KGHSH, CDR2 LQKENI. Unmatched junction bases numbered 9, after V lost 3 bases and J lost 7 bases. This CDR3 region has 15 residues. Written as DNA, the CDR3 is TGTGCCAGCTCACCTGGAACAGGGGGCATGAGTGGCTACACCTTC. This encodes CASSPGTGGMSGYTF.

The sample holds a few counts of this clone. The chain joins TRBV12-2 to TRBJ1-2. TRBV12-2 is labeled a pseudogene. The CDR3 covers 14 residues. The CDR3 spells CASRLVGDFYGYTF. The CDR3, as DNA: TGTGCAAGTCGCTTAGTCGGGGATTTCTATGGCTACACCTTC.

This clone has only a few counts. The rearrangement joins TRBV6-8 to TRBJ1-1, with D hard to call. CDR1 and CDR2 (germline): MNHGY, SAAAGT. Trimming took off 10 bases at V and 0 bases at J, with 12 bases between the two ends. The CDR3 runs 13 residues. This CDR3 reads CAINPDLNTEAFF. CDR3 in DNA: TGTGCCATCAACCCGGATCTGAACACTGAAGCTTTCTTT.

The chain is built from TRBV5-1 and TRBJ2-5; D is uncertain. The CDR3 covers 14 residues. The germline V gene encodes CDR1 SGHRS and CDR2 YFSETQ. The ends were cut back, 0 bases at V and 7 bases at J, with 13 bases in the middle. CDR3 in amino acids: CASSLAEPRGTQYF. CDR3 coding DNA: TGCGCCAGCAGCTTGGCAGAACCAAGAGGGACCCAGTACTTC.

Within the sample, this clone is medium-sized. This chain joins TRBV12-5 and TRBJ1-2; D is undetermined. This CDR3 comprises 13 residues. CDR1 and CDR2 (germline): LGHNT, FRNRAP. CDR3 nucleotide sequence: TGTGCCTGCTACGGAGGCTACAACTATGGCTACACCTTC. The encoded protein is CACYGGYNYGYTF.

In this sample, this clone turned up a few times. The chain links TRBV7-6 to TRBJ2-7; D remains unclear. The CDR3 has 15 residues. Germline CDR1 reads SGHVS; CDR2 reads FNYEAQ. Trimming cost V 1 base and J 0 bases, with 10 bases left between them. CDR3 nucleotides: TGTGCCAGCAGCTTAGATTGGGAACCCTCCTACGAGCAGTACTTC. It specifies CASSLDWEPSYEQYF.

This sequence joins TRBV12-5 and TRBJ2-3, with 10 bases identical to TRBD2. CDR1 and CDR2 (germline): LGHNT, FRNRAP. V gave up 5 bases and J gave up 3 bases; unmatched junction bases: 2. There are 14 residues in the CDR3. CDR3 DNA sequence: TGTGCTAGTGGTAGCGGGGGGGCAACAGATACGCAGTATTTT. Translation gives CASGSGGATDTQYF.